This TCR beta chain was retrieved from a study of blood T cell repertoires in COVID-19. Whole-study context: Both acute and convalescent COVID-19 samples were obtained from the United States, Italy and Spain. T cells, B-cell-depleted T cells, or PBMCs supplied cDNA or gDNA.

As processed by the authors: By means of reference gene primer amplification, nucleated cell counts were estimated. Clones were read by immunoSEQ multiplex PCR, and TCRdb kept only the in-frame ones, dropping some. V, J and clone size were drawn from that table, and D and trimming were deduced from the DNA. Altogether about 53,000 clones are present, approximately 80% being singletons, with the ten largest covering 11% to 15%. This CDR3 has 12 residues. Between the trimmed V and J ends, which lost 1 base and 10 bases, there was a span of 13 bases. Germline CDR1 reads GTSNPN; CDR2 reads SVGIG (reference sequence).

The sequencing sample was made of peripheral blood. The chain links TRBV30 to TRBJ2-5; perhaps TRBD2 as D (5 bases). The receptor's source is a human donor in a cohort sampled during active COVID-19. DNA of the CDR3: TGTGCCTGGAGTGGGCTCCCGAGGGACCAGTACTTC. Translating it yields CAWSGLPRDQYF.